This T cell receptor (beta chain) derives from a study of blood T cell repertoires in COVID-19. The wider study: Italy, Spain and the United States were the sources of the convalescent and acute COVID-19 samples.

Original methodology: Reference gene primer amplification gave nucleated cell count estimates. Assay: immunoSEQ multiplex PCR; the TCRdb copy retains only in-frame clones and omits some. V, J and clone size are those of that table, while D and trimming were read from the DNA. The sample has approximately 400,000 clones; roughly 86% are singletons. This CDR3 region has 12 residues. What was sequenced was PBMCs or T cells enriched from blood (not recorded which). J is TRBJ1-2 and V is TRBV21-1; the table's D call of TRBD1 was not tested on the DNA. TRBV21-1 is noted as a pseudogene. This clonotype was sampled from a man between 25 and 39 years old who had recovered from COVID-19. The CDR3 loop is CASSRNRAGYTF. The CDR3 region has the DNA TGTGCCAGCAGCAGAAACAGGGCTGGCTACACCTTC.